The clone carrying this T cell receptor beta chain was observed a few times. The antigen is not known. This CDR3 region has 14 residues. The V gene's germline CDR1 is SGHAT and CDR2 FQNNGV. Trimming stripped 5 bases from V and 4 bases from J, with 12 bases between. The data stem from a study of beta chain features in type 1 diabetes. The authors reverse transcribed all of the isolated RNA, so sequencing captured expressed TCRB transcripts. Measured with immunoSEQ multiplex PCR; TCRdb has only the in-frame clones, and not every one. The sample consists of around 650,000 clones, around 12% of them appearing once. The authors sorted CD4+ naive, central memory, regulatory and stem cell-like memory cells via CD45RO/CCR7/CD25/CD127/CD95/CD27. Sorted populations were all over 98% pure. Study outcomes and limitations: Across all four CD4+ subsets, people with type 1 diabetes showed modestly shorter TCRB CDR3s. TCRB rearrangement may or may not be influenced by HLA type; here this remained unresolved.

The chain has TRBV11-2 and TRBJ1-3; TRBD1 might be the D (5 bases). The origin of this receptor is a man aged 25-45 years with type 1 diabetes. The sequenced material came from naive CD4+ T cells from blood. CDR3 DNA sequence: TGTGCCAGCAGCCCCGGACAAAGGGGAAACACCATATATTTT. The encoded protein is CASSPGQRGNTIYF. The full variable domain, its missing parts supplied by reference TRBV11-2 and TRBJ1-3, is EAGVAQSPRYKIIEKRQSVAFWCNPISGHATLYWYQQILGQGPKLLIQFQNNGVVDDSQLPKDRFSAERLKGVDSTLKIQPAKLEDSAVYLCASSPGQRGNTIYFGEGSWLTVV.